The next 32 T cell receptor beta chains were all read from a single sample in a study of follicular helper T cells after annual influenza vaccination (dated by TCRdb to 2017 to 2019). The meaning of the sample's time point label: 2014-2015 season, pre-vaccination. Libraries came from the immunoSEQ multiplex PCR assay. TCRdb obtained this table from immuneACCESS and retained in-frame rearrangements with V and J assigned. These tables miss some clones; where compared with another copy, unresolved V genes account for less than half of the shortfall, and the remainder is unexplained. The sample profile shows thousands of clones; almost 80% of them were found once. Over 3% of the sample goes to the ten largest clones. The sample here was CXCR5+ CD38- circulating T follicular helper cells from blood, taken on the day of influenza vaccination. Per the publication, the cell subset or site label means: circulating Tfh, non-naive CD4+CXCR5+PD-1+ (ICOS+CD38+ or ICOS-CD38-). All receptors come from an adult who received the influenza vaccine.

The V call is TRBV7-2, the J call TRBJ1-2; possible D gene TRBD1, 6 bases. This CDR3 has 14 residues. V was shortened by 6 bases and J by 13 bases, with 24 bases between the two germline ends. Germline V gene lookup returns CDR1 SGHTA and CDR2 FQGNSA. CDR3 sequence reads: CASSPHQMAGAITF. The CDR3 coding sequence is TGTGCCAGCAGTCCTCACCAAATGGCAGGGGCAATCACCTTC.

The V gene is TRBV18, the J gene TRBJ2-5; D ambiguous. V lost 3 bases and J 2 bases, leaving 4 bases between the germline ends. Germline V gene data show CDR1 as KGHSH and CDR2 as LQKENI. CDR3 length: 12 residues. The CDR3 DNA reads as TGTGCCAGCTCACCTGCTCAAGAGACCCAGTACTTC. Amino acids: CASSPAQETQYF.

The chain recombines TRBV28 with TRBJ2-1; D remains unclear. Trimming removed 1 base at V and 7 bases at J, with 8 bases between. The CDR3 runs 13 residues. CDR1 MDHEN and CDR2 SYDVKM come from the germline V gene. Here the CDR3 DNA reads TGTGCCAGCAGTTTATCAGTAGGAAATGAGCAGTTCTTC. This gives the protein CASSLSVGNEQFF.

This rearrangement joins TRBV9 to TRBJ2-6; 9 nucleotides match TRBD1. The CDR3 is 17 residues long. Germline values: CDR1 SGDLS, CDR2 YYNGEE. The J segment lost 4 bases and the V segment lost 4 bases, leaving 9 bases of the junction unmatched. This CDR3 reads CASSFGTGTSGANVLTF. The CDR3 DNA is TGTGCCAGCAGCTTCGGGACAGGGACCTCCGGGGCCAACGTCCTGACTTTC. The full variable domain, with the rest looked up from reference TRBV9 and TRBJ2-6, is DSGVTQTPKHLITATGQRVTLRCSPRSGDLSVYWYQQSLDQGLQFLIQYYNGEERAKGNILERFSAQQFPDLHSELNLSSLELGDSALYFCASSFGTGTSGANVLTFGAGSRLTVL.

This clone was seen a few times. This chain uses TRBV6-1 with TRBJ1-5; D is uncertain. There are 12 residues in the CDR3. V lost 4 bases, J lost 7 bases, and 8 bases lay in between. CDR1 MNHNS and CDR2 SASEGT come from the germline V gene. The CDR3 sequence: CASSVGWQPQHF. As DNA, the CDR3 is TGTGCCAGCAGTGTCGGCTGGCAGCCCCAGCATTTT.

This rearrangement joins TRBV7-2 to TRBJ2-1, with 7 nucleotides matching TRBD2. CDR3 length: 14 residues. Germline V CDR1 and CDR2: SGHTA, FQGNSA. The V gene end was trimmed by 5 bases and the J gene end by 6 bases; junction bases not matched to a gene: 7. CDR3 amino acids: CASSGSTSANEQFF. In DNA form, the CDR3 reads TGTGCCAGCAGCGGGAGCACTAGCGCCAATGAGCAGTTCTTC.

The genes are TRBV6-5 and TRBJ2-7; D may be TRBD1 (5 bases). CDR1 MNHEY and CDR2 SVGAGI come from the germline V gene. V lost 8 bases and J lost 8, with 16 bases in between. This CDR3 has 12 residues. CDR3 sequence: CASGLQQGQQYF. CDR3 nucleotide sequence: TGTGCCAGCGGCCTCCAGCAGGGCCAGCAGTACTTC.

This chain links TRBV4-2 with TRBJ2-5; maybe TRBD2 (6 bases). Trimming cost V 1 base and J 1 base, with 7 bases left between them. The CDR3 consists of 14 residues. Germline V lookup: CDR1 LGHNA, CDR2 YNFKEQ. The CDR3 bases are TGTGCCAGCAGCCAAGCGGGACTCCAAGAGACCCAGTACTTC. Amino acid sequence: CASSQAGLQETQYF.

The chain carries TRBV6-5 and TRBJ1-5; 7 positions match TRBD1. This CDR3 comprises 15 residues. Germline V gene sequence: CDR1 MNHEY, CDR2 SVGAGI. The junction had 7 bases not matched to a gene; V was cut back by 6 bases and J by 2 bases. The CDR3 loop reads CASRDFTGGNQPQHF. The CDR3 DNA sequence: TGTGCCAGCAGGGATTTTACAGGGGGCAATCAGCCCCAGCATTTT.

V and J are TRBV18 and TRBJ1-2, with D possibly being TRBD1 (5 bases). The CDR3 has 13 residues. CDR1 and CDR2 from the germline V gene are KGHSH and LQKENI. V was trimmed by 4 bases and J by 0 bases, leaving 6 bases between them. CDR3 loop: CASSRGANYGYTF. The CDR3 DNA reads as TGTGCCAGCTCACGGGGGGCTAACTATGGCTACACCTTC.

The chain carries TRBV28 and TRBJ2-1; the match to TRBD2 covers 14 bases. The germline V gene encodes CDR1 MDHEN and CDR2 SYDVKM. The V and J ends lost 10 bases and 7 bases, in that order; junction bases with no gene match: 9. The CDR3 contains 15 residues. CDR3 coding DNA: TGTGCCACCCTGACTAGCGGGGGGGCCATTAATGAGCAGTTCTTC. Its protein is CATLTSGGAINEQFF.

Here the CDR3 DNA reads TGTGCCAGCAGCCCTCAAGGCCTAGGCCAAGAGACCCAGTACTTC. Amino acid sequence: CASSPQGLGQETQYF. The chain has TRBV7-9 and TRBJ2-5; D uncertain. Germline CDR1 SEHNR, CDR2 FQNEAQ (reference sequence). Trimming removed 5 bases at V and 1 base at J, with 14 bases between. The CDR3 extends over 15 amino acids.

The genes are TRBV6-5 and TRBJ1-6; D call uncertain. CDR1 is MNHEY, CDR2 SVGAGI, per germline. The CDR3 sequence is 14 residues long. V was pared by 4 bases and J by 6 bases, with 10 bases between. Here the CDR3 DNA reads TGTGCCAGCAGTTCCGGACGGTCTAATTCACCCCTCCACTTT. It specifies CASSSGRSNSPLHF.

The chain couples TRBV21-1 to TRBJ2-3; whether TRBD2, the table's D call, matches the DNA was not checked. TRBV21-1 is reported as a pseudogene. The CDR3 spans 21 residues. CDR3 residues: CASSKQFRTSGGRINTDTQYF. The CDR3 coding sequence is TGTGCCAGCAGCAAACAATTTAGGACTAGCGGGGGGAGGATAAACACAGATACGCAGTATTTT.

CDR3 bases: TGTGCCAGCAGTCCAAGACAGAACACTGAAGCTTTCTTT. Translation: CASSPRQNTEAFF. This sequence joins TRBV27 and TRBJ1-1; D not certain. Trimming pared 5 bases from V and 1 base from J, leaving 8 bases between. Germline CDR1 MNHEY, CDR2 SMNVEV (reference sequence). The CDR3 is made up of 13 amino acids.

The chain combines TRBV5-8 with TRBJ1-6; D ambiguous. Germline V gene data show CDR1 as SGHTS and CDR2 as YDEGEE. The germline V and J ends were trimmed by 5 bases and 4 bases, with 1 base remaining between them. The CDR3 loop spans 11 amino acids. In DNA, the CDR3 is TGTGCCAGCAGTTATAATTCACCCCTCCACTTT. Protein product: CASSYNSPLHF.

The chain employs TRBV6-5 and TRBJ2-1; TRBD2 matches at 8 bases. Trimming at V came to 4 bases and at J to 0 bases, leaving 5 bases not matched to a gene. CDR3 size: 16 residues. CDR1 is MNHEY, CDR2 SVGAGI, per germline. The CDR3 coding sequence is TGTGCCAGCAGTTCTAGCGCGGGGGGCTCCTACAATGAGCAGTTCTTC. Translating gives CASSSSAGGSYNEQFF.

This clone was counted a few times. At one end, the junction sequence differs from germline, possibly due to a read error. The genes are TRBV6-1 and TRBJ2-1; D gene uncertain. CDR3 length: 15 residues. Germline values: CDR1 MNHNS, CDR2 SASEGT. CDR3 region: CASREGPTYYNEQFF. The CDR3 DNA follows: TGTGCCAGCAGGGAAGGGCCCACCTATTACAATGAGCAGTTCTTC.

This sequence joins TRBV6-1 and TRBJ1-4; the match to TRBD1 covers 8 bases. The V and J ends lost 10 bases and 8 bases, in that order; junction bases with no gene match: 12. The CDR3 totals 14 residues. CDR1 and CDR2 from the germline V gene are MNHNS and SASEGT. CDR3 protein: CAINGQGIQEKLFF. CDR3 sequence (DNA): TGTGCCATCAATGGACAGGGTATTCAGGAAAAACTGTTTTTT.

This clone was counted between two and nine times. The genes are TRBV28 and TRBJ2-5; the D gene is possibly TRBD1 (5 bases). V lost 5 bases, J lost 9 bases, and 13 bases lay in between. There are 12 residues in the CDR3. Germline CDR1 and CDR2: MDHEN and SYDVKM. The CDR3 spells CASSPTQGSQYF. As DNA, the CDR3 is TGTGCCAGCAGTCCCACCCAGGGCTCCCAGTACTTC.

The chain carries TRBV30 and TRBJ1-2; 9 bases map to TRBD1. Germline V gene data show CDR1 as GTSNPN and CDR2 as SVGIG (reference sequence). The CDR3 spans 14 residues. V lost 1 base and J lost 8; bases outside the gene matches: 8. The DNA for the CDR3 is TGTGCCTGGAGTGAGGGACAGGGAGTGAGGGGCTACACCTTC. It encodes CAWSEGQGVRGYTF.

The chain uses TRBV7-9 and TRBJ1-2; maybe TRBD1 (6 bases). The CDR3 sequence is 14 residues long. CDR1 and CDR2 (germline): SEHNR, FQNEAQ (reference sequence). The ends were cut back, 3 bases at V and 3 bases at J, with 11 bases in the middle. The CDR3 loop reads CASSFGSGDYGYTF. CDR3 DNA sequence: TGTGCCAGCAGCTTTGGGTCAGGGGACTATGGCTACACCTTC.

This chain uses TRBV5-4 with TRBJ1-2, with 9 bases lining up with TRBD1. The germline gives CDR1 SGHNT, CDR2 YYREEE (reference sequence). CDR3 length: 13 residues. V shed 2 bases, J shed 7 bases, and the junction held 3 bases outside the gene matches. CDR3 DNA: TGTGCCAGCAGCTTTGGACAGGGGTCTGGCTACACCTTC. Its translation: CASSFGQGSGYTF.

This clone turned up a few times. The chain links TRBV28 to TRBJ1-5, with D unresolved. From germline, CDR1 is MDHEN and CDR2 SYDVKM. The CDR3 is made up of 15 amino acids. Trimming stripped 6 bases from V and 7 bases from J, with 19 bases between. CDR3 in amino acids: CASSIAWGEGQPQHF. The CDR3 DNA reads as TGTGCCAGCAGCATTGCTTGGGGTGAAGGCCAGCCCCAGCATTTT.

The rearrangement uses TRBV6-1 and TRBJ2-1; D may be TRBD2 (5 bases). This CDR3 is 13 amino acids long. The V gene lost 10 bases and the J gene lost 0 bases, with 10 bases spanning the gap. CDR1 and CDR2 (germline): MNHNS, SASEGT. This CDR3 is CATPRGSYNEQFF. The CDR3 DNA reads TGTGCCACTCCTCGGGGCTCCTACAATGAGCAGTTCTTC.

This chain uses TRBV9 with TRBJ2-3; 8 bases agree with TRBD2. Trimming at V came to 2 bases and at J to 4 bases, leaving 9 bases not matched to a gene. Germline CDR1 reads SGDLS; CDR2 reads YYNGEE. The CDR3 extends over 16 amino acids. CDR3 region: CASSVVAGPPADTQYF. CDR3 coding DNA: TGTGCCAGCAGCGTGGTAGCGGGACCTCCGGCAGATACGCAGTATTTT.

CDR3 in amino acids: CASSQELAGINEQFF. In DNA, the CDR3 is TGCGCCAGCAGCCAAGAACTAGCGGGAATAAATGAGCAGTTCTTC. The chain links TRBV4-3 to TRBJ2-1, with TRBD2 matching 10 bases. This CDR3 has 15 residues. V lost 0 bases and J lost 7; bases outside the gene matches: 3. Germline values: CDR1 LGHNA, CDR2 YSLEER.

This clone was observed a few times. The genes are TRBV6-1 and TRBJ2-7; unclear D gene. This CDR3 spans 11 amino acids. The germline CDR1 and CDR2 sequences are MNHNS and SASEGT. V lost 6 bases, J lost 3 bases, and 6 bases lay in between. As DNA, the CDR3 is TGTGCCAGCAGGAGACACTACGAGCAGTACTTC. Amino acids: CASRRHYEQYF.

The chain is built from TRBV5-1 and TRBJ2-2; D uncertain. Germline CDR1 reads SGHRS; CDR2 reads YFSETQ. This CDR3 contains 13 residues. Trimming removed 5 bases at V and 5 bases at J, with 10 bases between. In DNA form, the CDR3 reads TGCGCCAGCAGGGGATTAGAGACCGGGGAGCTGTTTTTT. Amino acid sequence: CASRGLETGELFF.

The chain is built from TRBV28 and TRBJ1-5; TRBD1 matches at 7 bases. The CDR3 has 16 amino acids. CDR1 MDHEN and CDR2 SYDVKM come from the germline V gene. With V trimmed by 4 bases and J by 1 base, 7 bases remained unmatched. CDR3 amino acids: CASSYRGGISNQPQHF. The DNA for the CDR3 is TGTGCCAGCAGTTACAGGGGCGGGATAAGCAATCAGCCCCAGCATTTT.

The chain links TRBV2 to TRBJ2-3; the D gene is possibly TRBD2 (5 bases). CDR1 is SNHLY and CDR2 is FYNNEI in the germline V gene. Trimming stripped 7 bases from V and 2 bases from J, with 10 bases between. This CDR3 contains 13 residues. The CDR3 spells CASKADPTDTQYF. Written as DNA, the CDR3 is TGTGCCAGCAAAGCGGACCCCACAGATACGCAGTATTTT.

In this sample, this clone turned up a few times. The genes are TRBV5-4 and TRBJ1-6; D is ambiguous. CDR3 length: 14 residues. V was clipped by 0 bases and J by 7 bases, with 8 bases between them. Germline V gives CDR1 SGHNT, CDR2 YYREEE (reference sequence). This CDR3 reads CASSLDSNNSPLHF. CDR3 DNA sequence: TGTGCCAGCAGCTTGGACAGTAACAATTCACCCCTCCACTTT.